The clone carrying this T cell receptor (beta chain) has just one count. Its antigen is still unknown. This sample includes further DNA sequences coding for the same CDR3. Measured with immunoSEQ multiplex PCR; TCRdb has only the in-frame clones, and not every one. The sample holds some 39,000 clones, roughly four fifths seen once. The data are from a study of OX40 agonist ivuxolimab in advanced cancers. Background on the study: Dose-escalation patients were diagnosed with hepatocellular carcinoma, melanoma, renal cell cancer or head and neck cancer. Overall study findings and caveats: Certain nonresponding patients likewise had low normalized T-cell clonal expansion. Partial responders treated at 0.1-3.0 mg/kg exhibited clonal expansion among the lowest measured.

The J segment lost 4 bases and the V segment lost 6 bases, leaving 3 bases of the junction unmatched. The CDR3 contains 13 residues. The V gene's germline CDR1 is LNHDA and CDR2 SQIVND (reference sequence). This sequence originates from an adult with an advanced solid tumor such as melanoma, head and neck, liver or kidney cancer. Material: CD4+ or CD8+ T cells sorted from blood, obtained in a trial of the OX40 agonist ivuxolimab. V gene TRBV19 combines with J gene TRBJ2-1; 7 positions match TRBD1. As DNA, the CDR3 is TGTGCCAGTAGAGGCAGGGGGTACAATGAGCAGTTCTTC. Its translation is CASRGRGYNEQFF.